The 10 T cell receptor beta chains given below trace back to one sample, sequenced in a study of shared clonotypes between healthy human individuals (dated by TCRdb to about 2020). For the CD8 naive samples, CD45RO-negative cells were positively selected for CCR7, yielding a CD45RA+CCR7+ population from which TemRA cells were excluded. The protocol used for the library was the immunoSEQ multiplex PCR assay. Drawn from immuneACCESS, this table holds only the in-frame rearrangements with V and J called that TCRdb kept. Clones are partly lost; checked studies trace under half to an unresolved V gene and leave the rest unexplained. This sample gives around 2.1 million clones in total; 90% to 95% of them show up just once. Of the sample, more than 1.5% falls within the top ten clones. The source material was naive CD8+ T cells from PBMCs. According to the study, the label for this sample's cell subset or site signals: CD45RA+CCR7+. These receptors were obtained from a man aged 18 to 29 in good health. Some clones in this sample may be carry-over from other donors' samples.

This clone has just one count. In the same sample, other DNA sequences code for this CDR3. The chain joins TRBV28 to TRBJ1-2; the D is unclear. The CDR3 is 11 residues long. V lost 5 bases and J 2 bases, leaving 3 bases between the germline ends. Germline values: CDR1 MDHEN, CDR2 SYDVKM. The CDR3 sequence is CASSPNYGYTF. CDR3 coding DNA: TGTGCCAGCAGTCCCAACTATGGCTACACCTTC.

V gene TRBV28 combines with J gene TRBJ2-7, with D unresolved. The CDR3 totals 13 residues. Germline-derived CDR1 and CDR2 are MDHEN and SYDVKM. Trimming removed 8 bases from V and 3 bases from J, with 14 bases in between. The CDR3 DNA sequence: TGTGCCAGCCACCGTAGTGGTGGCTACGAGCAGTACTTC. It is translated as CASHRSGGYEQYF. The variable domain in full, completed from reference TRBV28 and TRBJ2-7, reads DVKVTQSSRYLVKRTGEKVFLECVQDMDHENMFWYRQDPGLGLRLIYFSYDVKMKEKGDIPEGYSVSREKKERFSLILESASTNQTSMYLCASHRSGGYEQYFGPGTRLTVT.

J is TRBJ2-7 and V is TRBV28; perhaps TRBD1 as D (5 bases). Trimming took 3 bases from V and 0 from J, leaving 9 bases between them. Per the germline V gene, CDR1 is MDHEN and CDR2 is SYDVKM. This CDR3 is built from 14 residues. CDR3 sequence reads: CASSLTDLSYEQYF. Here the CDR3 DNA reads TGTGCCAGCAGTTTGACAGACCTCTCCTACGAGCAGTACTTC.

In the case of this clone: The sample contains more than one DNA sequence encoding this CDR3. This chain links TRBV4-3 with TRBJ1-4; D gene unclear. The CDR3 sequence is 14 residues long. Germline V lookup: CDR1 LGHNA, CDR2 YSLEER. The V and J ends lost 0 bases and 1 base respectively, with 3 bases between them. CDR3 amino acids: CASSQDRTNEKLFF. Written as DNA, the CDR3 is TGCGCCAGCAGCCAAGACAGAACTAATGAAAAACTGTTTTTT.

The CDR3 nucleotides are TGTGCCATCAGGGCCGGGACTAGCGGGGACTACGAGCAGTACTTC. This sequence encodes CAIRAGTSGDYEQYF. This rearrangement joins TRBV10-3 to TRBJ2-7; 13 bases are shared with TRBD2. J lost 3 bases, V lost 6 bases, and 5 bases had no gene match. Germline CDR1 reads ENHRY; CDR2 reads SYGVKD. This CDR3 has 15 amino acids.

DNA of the CDR3: TGTGCCAGTAGTTCCGCAGGGGTGCACGAGCAGTACTTC. Translation gives CASSSAGVHEQYF. This chain joins TRBV19 and TRBJ2-7; D may be TRBD1 (6 bases). V was cut by 5 bases and J by 5 bases, with 13 bases left in between. Germline V gene data show CDR1 as LNHDA and CDR2 as SQIVND (reference sequence). CDR3 length: 13 amino acids. The full variable domain, rest sourced from reference TRBV19 and TRBJ2-7, is DGGITQSPKYLFRKEGQNVTLSCEQNLNHDAMYWYRQDPGQGLRLIYYSQIVNDFQKGDIAEGYSVSREKKESFPLTVTSAQKNPTAFYLCASSSAGVHEQYFGPGTRLTVT.

The V gene is TRBV29-1, the J gene TRBJ2-3; no reliable D call. The CDR3 covers 13 residues. The germline V gene has CDR1 SQVTM and CDR2 ANQGSEA. Trimming took 7 bases from V and 6 from J, leaving 17 bases between them. CDR3 DNA: TGCAGCGATGGGCGGTCCCCCTTGGATACGCAGTATTTT. Protein sequence: CSDGRSPLDTQYF.

The J gene is TRBJ1-1, the V gene TRBV5-6; the D gene is possibly TRBD1 (6 bases). Germline CDR1 is SGHDT and CDR2 is YYEEEE. V was cut by 0 bases and J by 5 bases, with 17 bases left in between. The CDR3 sequence is 16 residues long. CDR3 in DNA: TGTGCCAGCAGCTTGGGCGGACAGCTTGGCGTGACTGAAGCTTTCTTT. As protein: CASSLGGQLGVTEAFF.

Only one count was recorded for this clone. The chain combines TRBV27 with TRBJ2-1; 7 positions agree with TRBD2. The length of the CDR3 is 20 residues. From germline, CDR1 is MNHEY and CDR2 SMNVEV (reference sequence). Trimming cost V 7 bases and J 4 bases; bases outside gene matches: 25. The CDR3 reads CASTPTTSVLAGVSYNEQFF. CDR3 sequence (DNA): TGTGCCAGCACCCCCACCACCTCGGTCCTGGCGGGAGTAAGTTACAATGAGCAGTTCTTC.

The J gene is TRBJ1-2, the V gene TRBV7-8, with 11 nucleotides matching TRBD1. The CDR3 extends over 15 amino acids. Trimming removed 4 bases from V and 7 bases from J; junction bases left unmatched: 8. CDR1 and CDR2 (germline): SGHVS, FQNEAQ. The CDR3 nucleotides are TGTGCCAGCAGCTCTTCCGGGACAGGGGGTGGTGGCTACACCTTC. Translation gives CASSSSGTGGGGYTF.